These T cell receptor beta chains were read from a single sample in a study of Graves' ophthalmopathy and Graves' hyperthyroidism. In TCRdb, the multiplex PCR reads were re-called with MiXCR into one record per CDR3 protein. The repertoire includes fewer than 650,000 distinct CDR3 sequences, 22% of them detected once, and roughly 6.9% sits in the top ten. The source material was peripheral blood. Receptor source: a woman under 30 with stable Graves' hyperthyroidism. Some clones in this sample may be carry-over from other donors' samples. Each CDR3 is given with its conserved first and last residue. A D gene is named only where the DNA matches it firmly. Only some rows state a clone size, as once, few, many or a class for expanded clones.

d_call: -; v_call: TRBV7-9; j_call: TRBJ2-5; cdr3_length: 13; clone_size: many; cdr3_aa: CASRLDGGETQYF; cdr3_nt: TGTGCCAGCAGGTTGGATGGTGGAGAGACCCAGTACTTC
d_call: -; v_call: TRBV4-1; j_call: TRBJ2-5; cdr3_length: 15; clone_size: few; cdr3_aa: CASSQGHGNQETQYF; cdr3_nt: TGCGCCAGCAGCCAAGGCCATGGAAACCAAGAGACCCAGTACTTC
d_call: -; v_call: TRBV24-1; j_call: TRBJ1-1; cdr3_length: 15; clone_size: many; cdr3_aa: CATSDAQGADTEAFF; cdr3_nt: TGTGCCACCAGTGACGCCCAGGGTGCGGACACTGAAGCTTTCTTT
d_call: -; v_call: TRBV28; j_call: TRBJ1-1; cdr3_length: 14; clone_size: -; cdr3_aa: CASINPGRNTEAFF; cdr3_nt: TGTGCCAGCATCAACCCGGGACGAAACACTGAAGCTTTCTTT
d_call: -; v_call: TRBV7-9; j_call: TRBJ2-7; cdr3_length: 15; clone_size: few; cdr3_aa: CASSLGGFRDYEQYF; cdr3_nt: TGTGCCAGCAGTCTAGGGGGGTTCAGGGACTACGAGCAGTACTTC
d_call: TRBD1; v_call: TRBV4-1; j_call: TRBJ2-7; cdr3_length: 14; clone_size: many; cdr3_aa: CASSLRDSLQEQYF; cdr3_nt: TGCGCCAGCAGCCTCCGGGACAGTCTTCAAGAGCAGTACTTC
d_call: TRBD1; v_call: TRBV19; j_call: TRBJ1-1; cdr3_length: 14; clone_size: many; cdr3_aa: CASILRTGNTEAFF; cdr3_nt: TGTGCCAGTATTCTAAGGACAGGGAACACTGAAGCTTTCTTT
d_call: -; v_call: TRBV28; j_call: TRBJ1-5; cdr3_length: 16; clone_size: -; cdr3_aa: CASSFRGFRSNQPQHF; cdr3_nt: TGTGCCAGCTCCTTCCGGGGGTTTCGGAGCAATCAGCCCCAGCATTTT
d_call: -; v_call: TRBV27; j_call: TRBJ2-5; cdr3_length: 14; clone_size: once; cdr3_aa: CASSPGSVAETQYF; cdr3_nt: TGTGCCAGCAGTCCAGGGTCGGTGGCAGAGACCCAGTACTTC
d_call: -; v_call: TRBV12-3/TRBV12-4; j_call: TRBJ1-2; cdr3_length: 13; clone_size: -; cdr3_aa: CASSLDSFGDYTF; cdr3_nt: TGTGCCAGCAGTCTGGACAGCTTCGGTGACTACACCTTC
d_call: -; v_call: TRBV6-2/TRBV6-3; j_call: TRBJ1-5; cdr3_length: 12; clone_size: many; cdr3_aa: CASKDSNQPQHF; cdr3_nt: TGTGCCAGTAAAGATAGCAATCAGCCCCAGCATTTT
d_call: TRBD2; v_call: TRBV30; j_call: TRBJ2-5; cdr3_length: 18; clone_size: -; cdr3_aa: CAWSNLSPLAGVGETQYF; cdr3_nt: TGTGCCTGGAGTAATTTATCCCCTCTAGCGGGGGTAGGAGAGACCCAGTACTTC
d_call: -; v_call: TRBV20-1; j_call: TRBJ2-7; cdr3_length: 16; clone_size: many; cdr3_aa: CSARDLGSGRSYEQYF; cdr3_nt: TGCAGTGCTAGAGATTTAGGGTCCGGACGGTCCTACGAGCAGTACTTC
d_call: TRBD1; v_call: TRBV12-3/TRBV12-4; j_call: TRBJ1-1; cdr3_length: 16; clone_size: -; cdr3_aa: CASSFPRGRWVTEAFF; cdr3_nt: TGTGCCAGCAGTTTCCCCAGGGGGCGCTGGGTCACTGAAGCTTTCTTT